This T cell receptor beta chain was sequenced for a study of blood T cell repertoires in COVID-19. The repertoire was sequenced with immunoSEQ multiplex PCR; TCRdb's copy has only in-frame clones and lacks some. The table includes 300,000 to 400,000 clones, 88% detected once. V shed 0 bases and J shed 0 bases, with 9 bases lying between them. The CDR3 is 15 residues long. Germline V gives CDR1 SGDLS, CDR2 YYNGEE. Specimen: peripheral blood. This TCR was recovered from a woman in her 70s with COVID-19, enrolled during active disease. The chain links TRBV9 to TRBJ1-1; no clear D gene. CDR3 in amino acids: CASSVGAILNTEAFF. CDR3 DNA: TGTGCCAGCAGCGTAGGGGCAATTCTGAACACTGAAGCTTTCTTT.